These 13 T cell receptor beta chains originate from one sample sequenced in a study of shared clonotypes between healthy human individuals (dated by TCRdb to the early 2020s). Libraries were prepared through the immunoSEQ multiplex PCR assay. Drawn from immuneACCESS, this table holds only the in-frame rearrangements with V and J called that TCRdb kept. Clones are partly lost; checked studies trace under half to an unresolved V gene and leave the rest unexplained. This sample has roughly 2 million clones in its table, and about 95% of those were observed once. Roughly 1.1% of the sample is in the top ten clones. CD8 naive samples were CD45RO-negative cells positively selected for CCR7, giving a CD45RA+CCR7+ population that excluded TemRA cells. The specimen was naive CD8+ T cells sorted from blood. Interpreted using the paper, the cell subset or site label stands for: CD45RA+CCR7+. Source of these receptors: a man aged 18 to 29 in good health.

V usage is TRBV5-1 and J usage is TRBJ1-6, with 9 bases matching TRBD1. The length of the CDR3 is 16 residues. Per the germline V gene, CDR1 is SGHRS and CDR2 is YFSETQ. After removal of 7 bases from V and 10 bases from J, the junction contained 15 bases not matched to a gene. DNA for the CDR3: TGCGCCAGCGGAGCGGGACAGGGCCCTGGGAAATCACCCCTCCACTTT. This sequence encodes CASGAGQGPGKSPLHF.

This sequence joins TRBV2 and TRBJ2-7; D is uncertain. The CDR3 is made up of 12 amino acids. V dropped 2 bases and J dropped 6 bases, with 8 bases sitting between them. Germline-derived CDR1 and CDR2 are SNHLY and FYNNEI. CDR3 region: CASSEHASEQYF. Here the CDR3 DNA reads TGTGCCAGCAGTGAACACGCGTCCGAGCAGTACTTC.

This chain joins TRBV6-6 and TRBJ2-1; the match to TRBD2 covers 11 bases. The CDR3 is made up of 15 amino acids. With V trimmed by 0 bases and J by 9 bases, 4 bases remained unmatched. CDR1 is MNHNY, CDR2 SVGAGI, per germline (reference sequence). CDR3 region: CASSYSGLAALEQFF. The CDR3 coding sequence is TGTGCCAGCAGTTACTCGGGACTAGCGGCCCTTGAGCAGTTCTTC.

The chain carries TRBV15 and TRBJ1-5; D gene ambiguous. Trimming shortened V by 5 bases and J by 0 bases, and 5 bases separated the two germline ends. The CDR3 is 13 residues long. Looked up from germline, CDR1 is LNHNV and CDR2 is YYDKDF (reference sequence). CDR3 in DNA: TGTGCCACCAGCTGGGTTAGCAATCAGCCCCAGCATTTT. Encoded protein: CATSWVSNQPQHF.

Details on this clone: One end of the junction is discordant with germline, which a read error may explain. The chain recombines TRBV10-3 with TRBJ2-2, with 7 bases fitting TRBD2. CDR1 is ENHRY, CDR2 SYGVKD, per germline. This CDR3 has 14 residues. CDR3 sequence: CAVREPGGTGELFF. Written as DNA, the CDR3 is TGTGCCGTCAGGGAACCGGGAGGTACCGGGGAGCTGTTTTTT.

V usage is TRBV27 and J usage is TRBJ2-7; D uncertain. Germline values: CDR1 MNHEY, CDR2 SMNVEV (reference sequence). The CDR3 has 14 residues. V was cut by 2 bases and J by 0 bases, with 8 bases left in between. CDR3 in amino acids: CASSLGLYSYEQYF. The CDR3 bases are TGTGCCAGCAGTTTAGGGCTATACTCCTACGAGCAGTACTTC.

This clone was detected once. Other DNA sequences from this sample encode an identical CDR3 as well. The CDR3 region is CASSLVPGTDTQYF. The CDR3 DNA reads TGTGCCAGCAGCTTAGTTCCAGGCACAGATACGCAGTATTTT. The chain is built from TRBV11-2 and TRBJ2-3, with D unclear. The CDR3 has 14 residues. Trimming pared 1 base from V and 1 base from J, leaving 6 bases between. In germline, CDR1 is SGHAT, CDR2 FQNNGV.

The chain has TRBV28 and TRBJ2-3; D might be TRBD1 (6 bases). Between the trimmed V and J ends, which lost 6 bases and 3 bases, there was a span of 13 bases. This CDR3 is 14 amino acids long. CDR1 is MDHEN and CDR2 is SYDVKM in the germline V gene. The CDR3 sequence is CASSSGERTDTQYF. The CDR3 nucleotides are TGTGCCAGCAGCTCAGGGGAAAGGACAGATACGCAGTATTTT.

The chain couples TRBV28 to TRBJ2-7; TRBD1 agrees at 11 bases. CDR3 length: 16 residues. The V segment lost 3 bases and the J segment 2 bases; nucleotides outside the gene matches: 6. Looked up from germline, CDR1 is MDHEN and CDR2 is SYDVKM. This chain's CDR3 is CASSFLGTGGPYEQYF. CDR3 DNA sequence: TGTGCCAGCAGTTTTTTAGGGACAGGGGGACCCTACGAGCAGTACTTC.

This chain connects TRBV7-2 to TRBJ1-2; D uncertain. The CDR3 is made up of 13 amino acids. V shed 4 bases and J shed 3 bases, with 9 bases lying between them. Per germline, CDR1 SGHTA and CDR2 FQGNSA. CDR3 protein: CASSSLQDYGYTF. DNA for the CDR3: TGTGCCAGCAGCTCCCTTCAGGACTATGGCTACACCTTC.

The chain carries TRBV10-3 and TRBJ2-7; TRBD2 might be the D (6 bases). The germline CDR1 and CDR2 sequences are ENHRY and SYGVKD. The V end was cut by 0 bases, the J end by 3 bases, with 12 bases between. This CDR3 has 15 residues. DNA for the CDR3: TGTGCCATCAGTGAGTCGCGGGATGGAGACTACGAGCAGTACTTC. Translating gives CAISESRDGDYEQYF.

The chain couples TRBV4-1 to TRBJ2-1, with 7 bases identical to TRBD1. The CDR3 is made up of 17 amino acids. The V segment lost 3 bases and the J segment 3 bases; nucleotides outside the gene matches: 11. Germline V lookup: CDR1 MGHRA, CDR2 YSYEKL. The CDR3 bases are TGCGCCAGCAGCCAGGGGACGCAGGGGGAGTTCTACAATGAGCAGTTCTTC. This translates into CASSQGTQGEFYNEQFF.

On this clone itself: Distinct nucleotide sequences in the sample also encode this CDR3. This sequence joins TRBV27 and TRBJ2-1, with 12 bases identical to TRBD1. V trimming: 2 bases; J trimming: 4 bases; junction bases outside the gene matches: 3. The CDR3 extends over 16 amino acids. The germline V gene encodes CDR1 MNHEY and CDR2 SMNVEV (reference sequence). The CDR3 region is CASSLAGQGAYNEQFF. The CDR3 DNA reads TGTGCCAGCAGTTTAGCGGGACAGGGGGCTTACAATGAGCAGTTCTTC.